This T cell receptor (beta chain) derives from a study of CXCR3-negative and CXCR3-positive naive CD8 T cells. Study context: Total TRB output reached 110 million to 150 million reads, about 1.5 +/- 0.3 million per library. Study outcomes and limitations: For CXCR3-positive naive cells, TRB CDR3s were more hydrophobic than those of CXCR3-negative naive cells. Memory CD8+ cells had much lower diversity, and both naive subsets had comparably high diversity. Naive subsets had comparable surface CD5, so TRB CDR3 properties gauged TCR strength.

Germline loops: CDR1 SGHNT, CDR2 YYREEE (reference sequence). The CDR3 has 14 residues. Turning to this clonotype: As yet, its antigen is unknown.

Among CD8+ T cells, naive ones were CD45RO-CCR7+CD27+CD95-. In preparing the TRB cDNA libraries, 5' RACE with UMI labels was used. TCRdb reworked the 5' RACE reads into one entry per CDR3 protein, no DNA. The sample data list under 85,000 distinct CDR3 sequences. This clonotype originated in a human donor in good health. Some clones in this sample may be carry-over from other donors' samples. What was sequenced was naive CXCR3+ CD8+ T cells from blood. The subset is: CD45RO-CCR7+CD27+CD95- naive CD8+ T cells expressing CXCR3 (TNR3+). The V and J genes are TRBV5-4 and TRBJ2-7; the D call from TCRdb, TRBD1, cannot be confirmed without DNA. CDR3 sequence reads: CASSPIDRDYEQYF. Filled out from reference TRBV5-4 and TRBJ2-7, the complete variable domain reads ETGVTQSPTHLIKTRGQQVTLRCSSQSGHNTVSWYQQALGQGPQFIFQYYREEENGRGNFPPRFSGLQFPNYSSELNVNALELDDSALYLCASSPIDRDYEQYFGPGTRLTVT.